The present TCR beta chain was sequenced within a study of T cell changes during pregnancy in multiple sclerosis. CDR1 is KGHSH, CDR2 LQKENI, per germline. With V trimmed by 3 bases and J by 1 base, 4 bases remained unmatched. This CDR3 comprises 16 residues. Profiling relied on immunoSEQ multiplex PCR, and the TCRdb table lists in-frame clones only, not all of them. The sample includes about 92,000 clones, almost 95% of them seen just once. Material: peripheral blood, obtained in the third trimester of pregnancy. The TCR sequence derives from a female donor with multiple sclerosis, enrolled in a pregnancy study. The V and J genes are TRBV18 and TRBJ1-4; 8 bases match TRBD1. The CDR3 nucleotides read TGTGCCAGCTCACCCAGGGGGCCCCTAACTAATGAAAAACTGTTTTTT. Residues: CASSPRGPLTNEKLFF.